These 32 T cell receptor beta chains were sequenced from one sample in a study of cytomegalovirus exposure and HLA in healthy donors. 13 Jbeta primers and 60 Vbeta primers were used for the PCR. Sequencing used immunoSEQ multiplex PCR; TCRdb keeps in-frame clones, though not all of them. Of about 140,000 clones listed, over 60% are singletons. The sample comprised PBMCs. These receptors all stem from a male donor in good health and CMV-seropositive.

The chain carries TRBV7-2 and TRBJ2-7; no firm D call. The ends were cut back, 5 bases at V and 4 bases at J, with 9 bases in the middle. CDR1 SGHTA and CDR2 FQGNSA come from the germline V gene. The CDR3 is 12 amino acids. This CDR3 reads CASSPRRYEQYF. The CDR3 DNA reads TGTGCCAGCAGCCCTAGACGGTACGAGCAGTACTTC.

The chain uses TRBV2 and TRBJ1-1; TRBD1 might be the D (5 bases). This CDR3 comprises 15 residues. The germline CDR1 and CDR2 sequences are SNHLY and FYNNEI. V lost 5 bases, J lost 4 bases, and 17 bases lay in between. The CDR3 DNA follows: TGTGCCAGCAGTCTGAGTGGGGTCGGGGGCACTGAAGCTTTCTTT. Protein sequence: CASSLSGVGGTEAFF.

This clone came up once. The CDR3 reads CASSAGQPQETQYF. The CDR3 DNA is TGTGCCAGCAGCGCGGGACAGCCACAAGAGACCCAGTACTTC. The chain is built from TRBV9 and TRBJ2-5; 7 bases line up with TRBD1. The CDR3 extends over 14 amino acids. J lost 2 bases, V lost 3 bases, and 4 bases had no gene match. Germline V gene data show CDR1 as SGDLS and CDR2 as YYNGEE.

For this clone: Other DNA sequences in this sample translate to the same CDR3. The chain has TRBV29-1 and TRBJ2-7, with D possibly matching TRBD2 (5 bases). CDR1 is SQVTM, CDR2 ANQGSEA, per germline. V lost 6 bases and J 3 bases, leaving 9 bases between the germline ends. CDR3 size: 11 residues. The CDR3 sequence: CSVSDYYEQYF. The CDR3 nucleotides are TGCAGCGTCTCCGACTACTACGAGCAGTACTTC.

The chain uses TRBV30 and TRBJ1-2; D is ambiguous. This CDR3 region has 12 residues. The V gene lost 0 bases and the J gene lost 2 bases, with 4 bases spanning the gap. Germline V CDR1 and CDR2: GTSNPN, SVGIG (reference sequence). Written as DNA, the CDR3 is TGTGCCTGGAGTGTAACAAACTATGGCTACACCTTC. It translates to CAWSVTNYGYTF.

The chain recombines TRBV5-1 with TRBJ2-7; TRBD2 matches at 13 bases. The germline V gene encodes CDR1 SGHRS and CDR2 YFSETQ. CDR3 length: 17 amino acids. The J segment lost 3 bases and the V segment lost 3 bases, leaving 9 bases of the junction unmatched. DNA for the CDR3: TGCGCCAGCAGCTCAAAAACTAGCGGGGGGGCGTACTACGAGCAGTACTTC. This gives the protein CASSSKTSGGAYYEQYF. The full variable domain, rest sourced from reference TRBV5-1 and TRBJ2-7, is KAGVTQTPRYLIKTRGQQVTLSCSPISGHRSVSWYQQTPGQGLQFLFEYFSETQRNKGNFPGRFSGRQFSNSRSEMNVSTLELGDSALYLCASSSKTSGGAYYEQYFGPGTRLTVT.

J is TRBJ2-7 and V is TRBV28; 9 nucleotides line up with TRBD2. The CDR3 contains 16 residues. CDR1 and CDR2 from the germline V gene are MDHEN and SYDVKM. The ends lost 4 bases at V and 6 bases at J; junction bases unmatched: 13. The CDR3 protein is CASSSETSGVSGEQYF. CDR3 DNA: TGTGCCAGCAGTTCTGAGACTAGCGGCGTCTCTGGCGAGCAGTACTTC.

V and J are TRBV7-8 and TRBJ2-7; weak D call: TRBD2 (6 bases). V was trimmed by 6 bases and J by 5 bases, leaving 17 bases between them. The CDR3 length is 14 residues. Germline-derived CDR1 and CDR2 are SGHVS and FQNEAQ. Here the CDR3 reads CASRSRGGVDEQYF. The CDR3 nucleotides read TGTGCCAGCAGGTCACGGGGAGGTGTGGACGAGCAGTACTTC.

This chain links TRBV6-5 with TRBJ1-2, with 9 bases identical to TRBD1. This CDR3 has 14 residues. The V segment lost 0 bases and the J segment 5 bases; nucleotides outside the gene matches: 1. Germline CDR1 MNHEY, CDR2 SVGAGI. CDR3: CASSYSGQGYGYTF. CDR3 nucleotide sequence: TGTGCCAGCAGTTACTCCGGACAGGGGTATGGCTACACCTTC.

The chain is built from TRBV28 and TRBJ2-7; 8 nucleotides align to TRBD1. V was clipped by 4 bases and J by 3 bases; unmatched bases: 14. CDR3 length equals 17 residues. Germline loops: CDR1 MDHEN, CDR2 SYDVKM. CDR3 bases: TGTGCCAGCAGTTCGGCCGCCAGGGGGCCTGAATACTACGAGCAGTACTTC. Translating gives CASSSAARGPEYYEQYF.

This chain's CDR3 is CASSSIAPTGGDYGYTF. The CDR3 bases are TGTGCCAGCAGCTCCATAGCCCCCACAGGGGGCGACTATGGCTACACCTTC. This chain uses TRBV7-8 with TRBJ1-2; TRBD1 aligns across 9 bases. The germline gives CDR1 SGHVS, CDR2 FQNEAQ. After removal of 4 bases from V and 3 bases from J, the junction contained 12 bases not matched to a gene. The CDR3 is made up of 17 amino acids. Together with reference TRBV7-8 and TRBJ1-2, the CDR3 gives the full variable domain: GAGVSQSPRYKVAKRGQDVALRCDPISGHVSLFWYQQALGQGPEFLTYFQNEAQLDKSGLPSDRFFAERPEGSVSTLKIQRTQQEDSAVYLCASSSIAPTGGDYGYTFGSGTRLTVV.

The chain is built from TRBV2 and TRBJ2-7; D is unresolved. The V end was cut by 9 bases, the J end by 1 base, with 10 bases between. Germline V gene data show CDR1 as SNHLY and CDR2 as FYNNEI. CDR3 length: 12 residues. The CDR3 protein is CASVGFSYEQYF. The CDR3 region has the DNA TGTGCCAGTGTCGGGTTTTCCTACGAGCAGTACTTC.

This chain connects TRBV21-1 to TRBJ2-1; the table's D call, TRBD2, was not checked against the DNA. TRBV21-1 constitutes a pseudogene. CDR3 length equals 15 residues. CDR3 nucleotide sequence: TGTGCCAGCAGCACGCCATGGAGTCTTGGTAATGAGCAGTTCTTC. Amino acids: CASSTPWSLGNEQFF.

This rearrangement joins TRBV7-9 to TRBJ1-1; possibly TRBD1 for D (5 bases). V lost 5 bases and J lost 3, with 16 bases in between. The CDR3 length is 15 residues. The germline V gene has CDR1 SEHNR and CDR2 FQNEAQ (reference sequence). CDR3 region: CASSPQSGSHTEAFF. In nucleotides, the CDR3 is TGTGCCAGCAGCCCTCAGTCAGGGTCCCACACTGAAGCTTTCTTT.

The chain joins TRBV9 to TRBJ2-2, with no clear D. Trimming took 0 bases from V and 7 from J, leaving 10 bases between them. The germline gives CDR1 SGDLS, CDR2 YYNGEE. CDR3 size: 14 residues. The CDR3 is CASSVDKLNGELFF. The DNA of the CDR3 is TGTGCCAGCAGCGTAGATAAGCTCAACGGGGAGCTGTTTTTT. Full variable domain (missing parts from reference TRBV9 and TRBJ2-2): DSGVTQTPKHLITATGQRVTLRCSPRSGDLSVYWYQQSLDQGLQFLIQYYNGEERAKGNILERFSAQQFPDLHSELNLSSLELGDSALYFCASSVDKLNGELFFGEGSRLTVL.

The genes are TRBV14 and TRBJ2-1; tentative D call: TRBD2 (6 bases). Trimming shortened V by 1 base and J by 4 bases, and 11 bases separated the two germline ends. The V gene's germline CDR1 is SGHDN and CDR2 FVKESK. CDR3 length equals 15 residues. CDR3 coding DNA: TGTGCCAGCAGCCAAGGGAGGGGTGGGTACAATGAGCAGTTCTTC. It specifies CASSQGRGGYNEQFF.

V gene TRBV4-1 combines with J gene TRBJ2-7; 7 nucleotides agree with TRBD2. CDR3 length: 16 residues. After removal of 4 bases from V and 2 bases from J, the junction contained 11 bases not matched to a gene. Germline V gene data show CDR1 as MGHRA and CDR2 as YSYEKL. CDR3 sequence: CASSPEGREFTYEQYF. The CDR3 DNA reads as TGCGCCAGCAGCCCGGAGGGGCGGGAGTTTACCTACGAGCAGTACTTC.

The J gene is TRBJ2-7, the V gene TRBV7-9, with 10 bases matching TRBD2. Per germline, CDR1 SEHNR and CDR2 FQNEAQ (reference sequence). Unmatched junction bases numbered 5, after V lost 4 bases and J lost 5 bases. There are 14 residues in the CDR3. The CDR3 loop is CASSSAGTSDEQYF. Here the CDR3 DNA reads TGTGCCAGCAGCTCCGCCGGGACTAGCGACGAGCAGTACTTC.

The rearrangement uses TRBV5-4 and TRBJ1-2, with 7 positions matching TRBD1. The CDR3 is made up of 16 amino acids. Germline assignment: CDR1 SGHNT and CDR2 YYREEE (reference sequence). The trim removed 3 bases at V and 4 bases at J, leaving 12 bases unmatched. CDR3 in amino acids: CASSSGQVLVSYGYTF. The CDR3 DNA reads TGTGCCAGCAGCTCTGGACAGGTCCTCGTTTCCTATGGCTACACCTTC. Using reference TRBV5-4 and TRBJ1-2 for the parts outside the CDR3, the full variable domain is ETGVTQSPTHLIKTRGQQVTLRCSSQSGHNTVSWYQQALGQGPQFIFQYYREEENGRGNFPPRFSGLQFPNYSSELNVNALELDDSALYLCASSSGQVLVSYGYTFGSGTRLTVV.

This rearrangement joins TRBV9 to TRBJ2-5, with D perhaps matching TRBD1 (5 bases). This CDR3 spans 17 amino acids. Looked up from germline, CDR1 is SGDLS and CDR2 is YYNGEE. V was pared by 3 bases and J by 4 bases, with 22 bases between. This CDR3 reads CASSDNPVRGNGETQYF. The CDR3 nucleotides are TGTGCCAGCAGCGACAACCCGGTAAGGGGAAATGGAGAGACCCAGTACTTC.

Regarding this clone: At one of its ends the junction is not consistent with the germline gene, which may arise from a read error. The V gene is TRBV7-9, the J gene TRBJ2-3; 10 bases line up with TRBD2. CDR1 is SEHNR and CDR2 is FQNEAQ in the germline V gene (reference sequence). The CDR3 totals 17 residues. The CDR3 nucleotides are TGTTCCAGCAGCTCCAGCTCTAGCGGGAGTAGCACAGATACGCAGTATTTT. Protein product: CSSSSSSSGSSTDTQYF.

The chain uses TRBV28 and TRBJ1-1; D may be TRBD1 (6 bases). CDR3 size: 13 residues. Germline V gene lookup returns CDR1 MDHEN and CDR2 SYDVKM. The V and J ends lost 6 bases and 3 bases respectively, with 11 bases between them. The CDR3 region is CASRYRAYTEAFF. CDR3 DNA sequence: TGTGCCAGCAGGTACAGGGCGTACACTGAAGCTTTCTTT.

V is TRBV6-5 and J is TRBJ1-2, with 9 nucleotides matching TRBD1. Per the germline V gene, CDR1 is MNHEY and CDR2 is SVGAGI. This CDR3 contains 14 residues. The junction had 10 bases not matched to a gene; V was cut back by 6 bases and J by 8 bases. In nucleotides, the CDR3 is TGTGCCAGCAGGGCCGGGACAGGGTCCTACGGCTACACCTTC. Protein: CASRAGTGSYGYTF.

This clone was seen only a few times. V is TRBV4-3 and J is TRBJ1-2, with TRBD1 identical over 11 bases. V shed 1 base, J shed 4 bases, and the junction held 5 bases outside the gene matches. The CDR3 runs to 16 residues. The germline V gene has CDR1 LGHNA and CDR2 YSLEER. The chain's CDR3 is CASSQVGTGGGYGYTF. CDR3 sequence (DNA): TGCGCCAGCAGCCAAGTTGGGACAGGGGGTGGCTATGGCTACACCTTC.

The chain carries TRBV4-3 and TRBJ2-2; perhaps TRBD2 as D (7 bases). CDR3 length: 17 amino acids. Germline V CDR1 and CDR2: LGHNA, YSLEER. V lost 0 bases and J lost 1, with 12 bases in between. The chain's CDR3 is CASSQDAGAMNTGELFF. CDR3 DNA sequence: TGCGCCAGCAGCCAAGACGCGGGGGCAATGAACACCGGGGAGCTGTTTTTT.

This chain links TRBV19 with TRBJ2-7, with 9 bases that match TRBD1. Germline V lookup: CDR1 LNHDA, CDR2 SQIVND (reference sequence). The CDR3 covers 13 residues. With 6 bases clipped from V and 7 bases from J, the junction kept 7 bases outside the gene matches. CDR3 amino acids: CASSVQGADEQYF. The CDR3 nucleotides are TGTGCCAGTAGCGTACAGGGGGCGGATGAGCAGTACTTC.

This clone has only one observation. The chain carries TRBV25-1 and TRBJ2-1; 9 bases line up with TRBD1. The CDR3 is 15 amino acids. Germline V gene data show CDR1 as MGHDK and CDR2 as SYGVNS. V lost 3 bases, J lost 5 bases, and 5 bases stayed unmatched. CDR3: CASSEDRGTDNEQFF. The CDR3 DNA is TGTGCCAGCAGTGAGGACAGGGGAACCGACAATGAGCAGTTCTTC. Full variable domain (outside the CDR3, taken from reference TRBV25-1 and TRBJ2-1): EADIYQTPRYLVIGTGKKITLECSQTMGHDKMYWYQQDPGMELHLIHYSYGVNSTEKGDLSSESTVSRIRTEHFPLTLESARPSHTSQYLCASSEDRGTDNEQFFGPGTRLTVL.

The rearrangement joins TRBV19 to TRBJ2-3, with a weak D call TRBD1 (6 bases). This CDR3 has 14 amino acids. Germline V gene lookup returns CDR1 LNHDA and CDR2 SQIVND (reference sequence). Trimming removed 8 bases from V and 1 base from J, with 13 bases in between. The CDR3: CASSQGPGTDTQYF. The CDR3 nucleotides read TGTGCCAGTTCCCAGGGGCCGGGCACAGATACGCAGTATTTT. The entire variable domain, with the rest obtained from reference TRBV19 and TRBJ2-3, is as follows: DGGITQSPKYLFRKEGQNVTLSCEQNLNHDAMYWYRQDPGQGLRLIYYSQIVNDFQKGDIAEGYSVSREKKESFPLTVTSAQKNPTAFYLCASSQGPGTDTQYFGPGTRLTVL.

As regards this clone: Compared with germline, one end of the junction differs, possibly owing to a read error. The V and J genes are TRBV7-9 and TRBJ2-7; 12 bases are a match to TRBD2. CDR1 is SEHNR, CDR2 FQNEAQ, per germline (reference sequence). The CDR3 extends over 17 amino acids. CDR3 residues: CSSSLEGLAGFFDEQYF. CDR3 bases: TGTTCCAGCAGCTTAGAGGGACTAGCGGGTTTTTTCGACGAGCAGTACTTC. The full variable domain, completed using reference TRBV7-9 and TRBJ2-7, is DTGVSQNPRHKITKRGQNVTFRCDPISEHNRLYWYRQTLGQGPEFLTYFQNEAQLEKSRLLSDRFSAERPKGSFSTLEIQRTEQGDSAMYLCSSSLEGLAGFFDEQYFGPGTRLTVT.

The rearrangement links TRBV2 to TRBJ2-7; 9 nucleotides agree with TRBD2. CDR1 and CDR2 (germline): SNHLY, FYNNEI. The CDR3 is 14 amino acids. V trimming: 3 bases; J trimming: 7 bases; junction bases outside the gene matches: 7. In nucleotides, the CDR3 is TGTGCCAGCAGTGAGGGGACTAGCATACAGGAGCAGTACTTC. Protein product: CASSEGTSIQEQYF.

This chain joins TRBV27 and TRBJ1-2, with TRBD1 as a possible D gene (5 bases). This CDR3 is 13 amino acids long. Trimming stripped 5 bases from V and 5 bases from J, with 12 bases between. CDR1 is MNHEY and CDR2 is SMNVEV in the germline V gene (reference sequence). The DNA of the CDR3 is TGTGCCAGCAGTCCCGACAGAAATTATGGCTACACCTTC. Translation gives CASSPDRNYGYTF.

The chain carries TRBV18 and TRBJ1-1; no definite D call. Trimming shortened V by 4 bases and J by 0 bases, and 6 bases separated the two germline ends. Per the germline V gene, CDR1 is KGHSH and CDR2 is LQKENI. This CDR3 comprises 13 residues. DNA for the CDR3: TGTGCCAGCTCACTTTACATGAACACTGAAGCTTTCTTT. Translated, it gives CASSLYMNTEAFF.